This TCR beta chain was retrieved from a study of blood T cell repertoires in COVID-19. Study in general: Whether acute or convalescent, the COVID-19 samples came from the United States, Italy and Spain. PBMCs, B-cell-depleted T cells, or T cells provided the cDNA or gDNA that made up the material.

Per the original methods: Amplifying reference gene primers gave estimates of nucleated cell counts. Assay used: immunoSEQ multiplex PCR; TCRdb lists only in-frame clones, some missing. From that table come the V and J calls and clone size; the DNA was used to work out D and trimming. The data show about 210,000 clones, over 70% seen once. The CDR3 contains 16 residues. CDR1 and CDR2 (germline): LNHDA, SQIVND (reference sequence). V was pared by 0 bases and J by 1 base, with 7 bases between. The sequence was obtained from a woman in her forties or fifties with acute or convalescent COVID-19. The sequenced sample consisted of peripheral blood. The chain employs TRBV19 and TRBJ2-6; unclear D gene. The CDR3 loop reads CASSIEAFSGANVLTF. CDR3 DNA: TGTGCCAGTAGTATAGAGGCCTTTTCTGGGGCCAACGTCCTGACTTTC.